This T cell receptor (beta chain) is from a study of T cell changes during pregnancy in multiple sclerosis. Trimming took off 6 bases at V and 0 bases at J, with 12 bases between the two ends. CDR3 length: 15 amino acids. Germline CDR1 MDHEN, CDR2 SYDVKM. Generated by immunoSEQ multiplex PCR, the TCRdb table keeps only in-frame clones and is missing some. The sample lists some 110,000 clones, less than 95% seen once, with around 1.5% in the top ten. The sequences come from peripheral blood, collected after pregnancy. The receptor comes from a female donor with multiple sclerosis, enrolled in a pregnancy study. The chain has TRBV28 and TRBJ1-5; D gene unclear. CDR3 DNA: TGTGCCAGCAGGCCCGGAGCTCGTAGCAATCAGCCCCAGCATTTT. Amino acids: CASRPGARSNQPQHF.